This T cell receptor (beta chain) emerged from a study of blood T cell repertoires in COVID-19. Source study methods: Estimated nucleated cell counts came from reference gene primer amplification. Profiling relied on immunoSEQ multiplex PCR, and the TCRdb table lists in-frame clones only, not all of them. Clone size and V and J calls were adopted from that table, with D and trimming inferred from the DNA. The sample has 200,000 to 250,000 clones; roughly 90% are singletons. This clonotype was sampled from a man in his sixties with COVID-19, enrolled during active disease. What was sequenced was peripheral blood.

CDR3 amino acids: CASSNQAGVVNEQFF. The CDR3 bases are TGTGCCAGCAGTAATCAAGCGGGAGTGGTCAATGAGCAGTTCTTC. V is TRBV6-4 and J is TRBJ2-1, with 8 bases fitting TRBD2. CDR1 is MRHNA and CDR2 is SNTAGT in the germline V gene. V shed 5 bases, J shed 6 bases, and the junction held 9 bases outside the gene matches. This CDR3 spans 15 amino acids.